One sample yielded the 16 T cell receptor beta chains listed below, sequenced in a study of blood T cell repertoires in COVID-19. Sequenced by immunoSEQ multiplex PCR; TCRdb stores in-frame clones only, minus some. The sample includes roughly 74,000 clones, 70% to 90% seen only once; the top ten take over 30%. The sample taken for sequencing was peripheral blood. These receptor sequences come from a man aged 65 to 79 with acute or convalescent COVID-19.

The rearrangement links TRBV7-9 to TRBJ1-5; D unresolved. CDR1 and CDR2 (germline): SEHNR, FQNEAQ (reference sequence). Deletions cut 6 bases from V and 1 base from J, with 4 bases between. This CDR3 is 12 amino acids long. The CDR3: CASSQSNQPQHF. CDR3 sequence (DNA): TGTGCCAGCAGTCAGAGCAATCAGCCCCAGCATTTT.

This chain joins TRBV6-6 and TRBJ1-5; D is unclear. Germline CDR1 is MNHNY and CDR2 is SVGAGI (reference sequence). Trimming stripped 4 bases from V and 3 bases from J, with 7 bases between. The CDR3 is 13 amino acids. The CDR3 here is CASSSLNNQPQHF. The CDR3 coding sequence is TGTGCCAGCAGTTCCCTTAACAATCAGCCCCAGCATTTT.

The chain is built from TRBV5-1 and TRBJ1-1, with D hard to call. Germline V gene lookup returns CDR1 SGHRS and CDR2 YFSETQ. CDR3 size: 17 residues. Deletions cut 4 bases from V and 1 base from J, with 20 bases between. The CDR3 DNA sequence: TGCGCCAGCAGCCTCTTACGTGTCGGGGAAGGGAACACTGAAGCTTTCTTT. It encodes CASSLLRVGEGNTEAFF.

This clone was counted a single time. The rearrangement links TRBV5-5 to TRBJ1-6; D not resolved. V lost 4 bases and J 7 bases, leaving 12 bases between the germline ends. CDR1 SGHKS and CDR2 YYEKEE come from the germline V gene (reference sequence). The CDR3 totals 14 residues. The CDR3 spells CASSLPEPNSPLHF. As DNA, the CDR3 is TGTGCCAGCAGCCTACCGGAGCCCAATTCACCCCTCCACTTT.

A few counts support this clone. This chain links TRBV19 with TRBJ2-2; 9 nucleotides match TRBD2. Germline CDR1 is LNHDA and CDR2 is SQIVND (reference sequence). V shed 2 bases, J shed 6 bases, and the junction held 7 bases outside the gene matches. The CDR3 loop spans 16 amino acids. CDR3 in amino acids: CASSITGGGAAGELFF. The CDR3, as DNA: TGTGCCAGTAGTATAACGGGCGGGGGGGCCGCCGGGGAGCTGTTTTTT.

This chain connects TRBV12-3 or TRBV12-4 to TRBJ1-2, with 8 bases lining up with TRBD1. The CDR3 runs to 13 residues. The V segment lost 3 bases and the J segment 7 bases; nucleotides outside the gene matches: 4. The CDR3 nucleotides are TGTGCCAGCAGTTTGGACAGGGCAGGTGGCTACACCTTC. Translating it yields CASSLDRAGGYTF.

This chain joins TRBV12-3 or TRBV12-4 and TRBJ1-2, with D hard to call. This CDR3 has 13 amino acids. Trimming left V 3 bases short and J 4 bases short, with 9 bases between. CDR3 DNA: TGTGCCAGCAGTTTGATAGGGAGCTATGGCTACACCTTC. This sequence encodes CASSLIGSYGYTF.

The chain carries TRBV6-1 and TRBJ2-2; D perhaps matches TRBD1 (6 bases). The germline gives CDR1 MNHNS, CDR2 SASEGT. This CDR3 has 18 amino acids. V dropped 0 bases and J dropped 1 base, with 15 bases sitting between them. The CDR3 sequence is CASSEAIVRGLNTGELFF. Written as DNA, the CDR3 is TGTGCCAGCAGTGAAGCGATTGTGAGGGGGTTGAACACCGGGGAGCTGTTTTTT.

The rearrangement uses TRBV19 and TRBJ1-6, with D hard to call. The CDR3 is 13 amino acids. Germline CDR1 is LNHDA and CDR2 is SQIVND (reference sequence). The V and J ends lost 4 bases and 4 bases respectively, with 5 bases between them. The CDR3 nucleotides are TGTGCCAGTAGTAACGGTTATAATTCACCCCTCCACTTT. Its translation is CASSNGYNSPLHF.

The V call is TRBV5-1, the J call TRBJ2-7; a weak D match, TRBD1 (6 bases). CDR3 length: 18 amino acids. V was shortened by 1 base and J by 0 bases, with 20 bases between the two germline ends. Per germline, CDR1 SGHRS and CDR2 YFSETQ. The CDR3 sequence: CASSLWGMDSISSYEQYF. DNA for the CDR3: TGCGCCAGCAGCTTGTGGGGGATGGACAGTATTAGCTCCTACGAGCAGTACTTC.

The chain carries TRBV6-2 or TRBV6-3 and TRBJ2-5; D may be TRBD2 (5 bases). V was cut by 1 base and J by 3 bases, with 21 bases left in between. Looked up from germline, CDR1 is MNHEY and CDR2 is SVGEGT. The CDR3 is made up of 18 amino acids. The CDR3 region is CASSYWPWTRTGKETQYF. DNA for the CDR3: TGTGCCAGCAGTTACTGGCCCTGGACCAGGACTGGCAAAGAGACCCAGTACTTC.

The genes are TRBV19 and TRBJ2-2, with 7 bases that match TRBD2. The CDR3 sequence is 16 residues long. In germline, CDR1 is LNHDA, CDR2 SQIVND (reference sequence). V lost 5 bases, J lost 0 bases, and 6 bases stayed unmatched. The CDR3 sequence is CASSLLAGANTGELFF. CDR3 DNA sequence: TGTGCCAGTAGTCTCTTAGCGGGCGCGAACACCGGGGAGCTGTTTTTT.

CDR3 sequence: CASSAGPTYNEQFF. As DNA, the CDR3 is TGCGCCAGCAGCGCGGGACCCACCTACAATGAGCAGTTCTTC. This chain connects TRBV5-1 to TRBJ2-1; the D gene is possibly TRBD2 (6 bases). Germline loops: CDR1 SGHRS, CDR2 YFSETQ. CDR3 length: 14 amino acids. V was clipped by 4 bases and J by 2 bases, with 10 bases between them.

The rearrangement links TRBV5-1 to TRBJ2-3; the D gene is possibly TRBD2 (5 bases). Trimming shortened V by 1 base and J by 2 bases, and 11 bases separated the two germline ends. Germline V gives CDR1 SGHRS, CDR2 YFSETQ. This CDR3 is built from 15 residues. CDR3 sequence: CASSLSPDSTDTQYF. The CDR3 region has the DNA TGCGCCAGCAGCTTGAGTCCGGACTCCACAGATACGCAGTATTTT.

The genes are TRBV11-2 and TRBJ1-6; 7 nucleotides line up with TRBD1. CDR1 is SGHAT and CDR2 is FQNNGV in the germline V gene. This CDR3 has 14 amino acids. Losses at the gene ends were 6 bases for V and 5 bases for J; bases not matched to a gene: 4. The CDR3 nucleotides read TGTGCCAGCAGATCCGGGACAGATAATTCACCCCTCCACTTT. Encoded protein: CASRSGTDNSPLHF. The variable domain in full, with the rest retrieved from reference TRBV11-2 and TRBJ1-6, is EAGVAQSPRYKIIEKRQSVAFWCNPISGHATLYWYQQILGQGPKLLIQFQNNGVVDDSQLPKDRFSAERLKGVDSTLKIQPAKLEDSAVYLCASRSGTDNSPLHFGNGTRLTVT.

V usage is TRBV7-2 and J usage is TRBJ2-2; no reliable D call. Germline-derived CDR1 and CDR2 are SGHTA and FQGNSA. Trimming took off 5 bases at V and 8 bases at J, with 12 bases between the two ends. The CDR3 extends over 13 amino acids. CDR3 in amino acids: CASSISSLGELFF. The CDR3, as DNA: TGTGCCAGCAGCATCTCCTCCCTGGGGGAGCTGTTTTTT.